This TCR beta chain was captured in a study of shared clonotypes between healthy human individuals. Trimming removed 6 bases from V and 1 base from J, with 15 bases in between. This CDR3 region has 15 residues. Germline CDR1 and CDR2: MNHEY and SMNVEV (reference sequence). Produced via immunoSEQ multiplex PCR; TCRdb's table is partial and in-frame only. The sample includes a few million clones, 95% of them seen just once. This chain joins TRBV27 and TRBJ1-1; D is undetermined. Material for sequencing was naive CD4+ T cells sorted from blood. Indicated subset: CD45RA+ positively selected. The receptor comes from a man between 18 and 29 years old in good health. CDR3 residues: CASSASSYRNTEAFF. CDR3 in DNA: TGTGCCAGCAGCGCCTCGAGTTATAGGAACACTGAAGCTTTCTTT.